A selection of T cell receptor beta chains follows, all from one sample in a study of T cells in Graves' hyperthyroidism and ophthalmopathy. TCRdb re-called the multiplex PCR reads through MiXCR, storing one row per CDR3 protein. This sample has some 510,000 distinct CDR3 sequences, with around 21% found just once. The material sequenced was blood. These receptors were taken from a man aged 18 to 30 with Graves' hyperthyroidism. Each CDR3 is given with its conserved first and last residue. D genes are given only for firm matches. Size is stated for part of the rows, as once, few or many counts, or as a class when the clone is expanded.

CDR3 | DNA | D | size | length | J | V
CATSRSNQNEQYF | TGTGCCACCAGCAGATCTAACCAGAACGAGCAGTACTTC | NA | NA | 13 | TRBJ2-7 | TRBV15
CASWGALNTEAFF | TGTGCCAGCTGGGGGGCGTTGAACACTGAAGCTTTCTTT | NA | many | 13 | TRBJ1-1 | TRBV6-1
CASSSRTGIPSGNTIYF | TGTGCCAGCAGTTCAAGAACGGGGATTCCCTCTGGAAACACCATATATTTT | NA | NA | 17 | TRBJ1-3 | TRBV14
CASSLFAGGGYTF | TGTGCCAGCAGTTTATTCGCCGGAGGGGGCTACACCTTC | NA | NA | 13 | TRBJ1-2 | TRBV28
CASSIRDGGRNQPQHF | TGTGCCAGTAGTATCCGGGACGGAGGCAGGAATCAGCCCCAGCATTTT | NA | few | 16 | TRBJ1-5 | TRBV19
CAWRGVAGGTGELFF | TGTGCCTGGAGGGGGGTAGCGGGGGGCACCGGGGAGCTGTTTTTT | TRBD2 | many | 15 | TRBJ2-2 | TRBV30
CASSQPTSGPSYEQYF | TGCGCCAGCAGCCAACCAACTAGCGGACCATCCTACGAGCAGTACTTC | TRBD2 | few | 16 | TRBJ2-7 | TRBV4-1
CASSGTPGSGDQYF | TGTGCCAGCAGCGGGACCCCCGGGAGCGGAGACCAGTACTTC | NA | many | 14 | TRBJ2-5 | TRBV2
CASRLGLEGETQYF | TGTGCCAGCCGCCTGGGACTAGAGGGTGAGACCCAGTACTTC | TRBD2 | NA | 14 | TRBJ2-5 | TRBV7-9
CASSLSSGTGGETQYF | TGTGCCAGCAGTTTAAGCTCCGGGACAGGGGGGGAGACCCAGTACTTC | TRBD1 | many | 16 | TRBJ2-5 | TRBV28
CASSWGTGVDYGYTF | TGTGCCAGCAGCTGGGGGACAGGGGTTGACTATGGCTACACCTTC | TRBD1 | few | 15 | TRBJ1-2 | TRBV7-2
CASSLFGGSSGNTIYF | TGTGCCAGCAGTTTGTTCGGGGGGTCCTCTGGAAACACCATATATTTT | NA | many | 16 | TRBJ1-3 | TRBV12-3/TRBV12-4
CASSLAWGVADEQYF | TGTGCCAGCAGCTTAGCTTGGGGGGTAGCGGACGAGCAGTACTTC | NA | many | 15 | TRBJ2-7 | TRBV7-8
CASSYRGSYEQYF | TGTGCCAGCAGTTACAGGGGGTCCTACGAGCAGTACTTC | NA | many | 13 | TRBJ2-7 | TRBV6-5
CASSGGLREDYGYTF | TGTGCCAGCTCAGGCGGACTCAGGGAGGACTATGGCTACACCTTC | NA | few | 15 | TRBJ1-2 | TRBV18
CAWSLSSGTEAFF | TGTGCCTGGAGTCTCTCCTCGGGCACTGAAGCTTTCTTT | NA | many | 13 | TRBJ1-1 | TRBV30
CASRAGGQREQYF | TGTGCCAGCAGAGCTGGGGGACAAAGGGAGCAGTACTTC | NA | many | 13 | TRBJ2-7 | TRBV2
CASSVGQEHTIYF | TGTGCCAGCAGCGTGGGACAGGAACACACCATATATTTT | TRBD1 | NA | 13 | TRBJ1-3 | TRBV13
CAISGGQMNTEAFF | TGTGCCATCAGCGGGGGACAGATGAACACTGAAGCTTTCTTT | TRBD1 | few | 14 | TRBJ1-1 | TRBV10-3
CASTRPGLPPYYEQYF | TGTGCCAGCACCCGCCCGGGCCTTCCCCCCTACTACGAGCAGTACTTC | NA | few | 16 | TRBJ2-7 | TRBV11-1
CASSGTGVANQPQHF | TGTGCCAGCAGTGGTACAGGGGTTGCCAATCAGCCCCAGCATTTT | TRBD1 | few | 15 | TRBJ1-5 | TRBV6-1
CASSLSENIQYF | TGTGCCAGCAGCTTAAGTGAAAACATTCAGTACTTC | NA | many | 12 | TRBJ2-4 | TRBV11-3
CSARVTGGRYEQYF | TGCAGTGCTAGAGTGACAGGGGGTCGTTACGAGCAGTACTTC | TRBD1 | many | 14 | TRBJ2-7 | TRBV20-1
CASSLTTGFRVSSYEQYF | TGTGCCAGCAGCTTAACGACAGGGTTTCGGGTAAGCTCCTACGAGCAGTACTTC | TRBD1 | NA | 18 | TRBJ2-7 | TRBV7-8
CASRDSFPRNYGYTF | TGCGCCAGCCGGGACAGCTTTCCGAGGAACTATGGCTACACCTTC | TRBD1 | many | 15 | TRBJ1-2 | TRBV5-1
CSARDRRSGAGGTQYF | TGCAGTGCTAGAGATAGAAGAAGCGGGGCCGGGGGGACCCAGTACTTC | TRBD2 | many | 16 | TRBJ2-5 | TRBV20-1
CAWIQGSGASVLTF | TGTGCCTGGATACAGGGATCTGGGGCCAGCGTCCTGACTTTC | NA | few | 14 | TRBJ2-6 | TRBV30
CASSLYGEVAEAFF | TGTGCCAGCAGTTTATACGGGGAAGTGGCGGAAGCTTTCTTT | NA | many | 14 | TRBJ1-1 | TRBV28
CASSYVDRPYSNQPQHF | TGTGCCAGCAGTTACGTTGACAGGCCTTATAGCAATCAGCCCCAGCATTTT | NA | many | 17 | TRBJ1-5 | TRBV6-5
CASSVRGVNTEAFF | TGTGCCAGCAGTGTAAGGGGGGTGAACACTGAAGCTTTCTTT | NA | many | 14 | TRBJ1-1 | TRBV27
CASRIAAYEQYF | TGTGCCAGCAGGATTGCAGCCTACGAGCAGTACTTC | NA | NA | 12 | TRBJ2-7 | TRBV7-8
CASSYRPGNQETQYF | TGTGCCAGCAGTTACCGCCCGGGGAACCAAGAGACCCAGTACTTC | NA | many | 15 | TRBJ2-5 | TRBV6-2/TRBV6-3
CASISDRLIYGYTF | TGTGCCAGCATCAGCGACAGGCTGATCTATGGCTACACCTTC | NA | many | 14 | TRBJ1-2 | TRBV7-9
CASSLRRRADTEAFF | TGTGCCAGCAGCCTCCGCCGGAGGGCGGACACTGAAGCTTTCTTT | NA | many | 15 | TRBJ1-1 | TRBV28
CASSLVGQGAAQETQYF | TGTGCCAGCAGTTTAGTGGGACAGGGGGCGGCCCAAGAGACCCAGTACTTC | TRBD1 | NA | 17 | TRBJ2-5 | TRBV12-3/TRBV12-4
CASSATGPATGGYTF | TGCGCCAGCAGCGCCACAGGGCCAGCTACCGGCGGCTACACCTTC | NA | many | 15 | TRBJ1-2 | TRBV5-1
CSASTGGYGYTF | TGCAGTGCCTCGACAGGGGGCTATGGCTACACCTTC | TRBD1 | NA | 12 | TRBJ1-2 | TRBV20-1
CASSLGPPGGYTF | TGTGCCAGCAGTTTAGGCCCACCCGGGGGCTACACCTTC | NA | many | 13 | TRBJ1-2 | TRBV27